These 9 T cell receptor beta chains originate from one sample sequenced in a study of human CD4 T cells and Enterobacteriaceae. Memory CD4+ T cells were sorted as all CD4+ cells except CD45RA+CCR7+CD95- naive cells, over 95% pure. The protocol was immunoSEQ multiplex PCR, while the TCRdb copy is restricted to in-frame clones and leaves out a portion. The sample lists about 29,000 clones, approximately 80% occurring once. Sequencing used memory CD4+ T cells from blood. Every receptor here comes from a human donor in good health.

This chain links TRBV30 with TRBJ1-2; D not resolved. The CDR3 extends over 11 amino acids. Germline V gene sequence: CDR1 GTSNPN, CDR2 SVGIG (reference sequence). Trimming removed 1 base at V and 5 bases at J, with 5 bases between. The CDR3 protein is CAWSARYGYTF. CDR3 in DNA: TGTGCCTGGAGTGCCCGTTATGGCTACACCTTC.

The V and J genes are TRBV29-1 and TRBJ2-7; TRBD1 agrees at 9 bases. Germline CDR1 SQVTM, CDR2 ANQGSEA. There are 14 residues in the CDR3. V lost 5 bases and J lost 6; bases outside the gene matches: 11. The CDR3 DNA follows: TGCAGCGTTAGCGGACAGGGGACTGGAAGCGAGCAGTACTTC. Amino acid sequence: CSVSGQGTGSEQYF.

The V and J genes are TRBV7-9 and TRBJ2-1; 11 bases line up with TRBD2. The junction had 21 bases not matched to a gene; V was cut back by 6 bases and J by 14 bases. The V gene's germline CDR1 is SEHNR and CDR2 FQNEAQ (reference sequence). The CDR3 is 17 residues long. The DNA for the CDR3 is TGTGCCAGCAGTATGGAGACTAGCGGGATGCGAGGGGGCTTGGAGTTCTTC. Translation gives CASSMETSGMRGGLEFF.

The CDR3 DNA is TGTGCCAGCAGCCCACAAGCAGGGGGCGCGACGAATGAGCAGTTCTTC. Translating gives CASSPQAGGATNEQFF. The chain is built from TRBV9 and TRBJ2-1, with 8 bases lining up with TRBD1. The germline V gene encodes CDR1 SGDLS and CDR2 YYNGEE. The CDR3 is 16 amino acids. J was trimmed by 7 bases and V by 4 bases; bases with no gene match: 13.

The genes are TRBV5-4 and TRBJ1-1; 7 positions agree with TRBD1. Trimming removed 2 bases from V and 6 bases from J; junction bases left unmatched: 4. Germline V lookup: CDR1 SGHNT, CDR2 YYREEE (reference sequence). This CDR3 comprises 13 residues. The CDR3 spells CASSLQGQPEAFF. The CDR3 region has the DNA TGTGCCAGCAGCTTACAGGGGCAACCTGAAGCTTTCTTT.

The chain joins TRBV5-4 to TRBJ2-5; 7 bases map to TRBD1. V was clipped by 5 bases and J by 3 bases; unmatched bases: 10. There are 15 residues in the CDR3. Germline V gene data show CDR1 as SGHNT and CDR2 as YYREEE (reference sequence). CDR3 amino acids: CASSLPGTDKETQYF. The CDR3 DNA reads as TGTGCCAGCAGTCTTCCCGGGACAGATAAAGAGACCCAGTACTTC.

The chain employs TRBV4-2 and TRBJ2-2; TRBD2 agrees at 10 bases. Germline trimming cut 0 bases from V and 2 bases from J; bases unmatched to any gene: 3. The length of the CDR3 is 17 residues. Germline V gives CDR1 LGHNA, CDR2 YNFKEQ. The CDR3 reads CASSQDRLAGNTGELFF. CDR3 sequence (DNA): TGTGCCAGCAGCCAAGATAGACTAGCGGGCAACACCGGGGAGCTGTTTTTT.

CDR3 loop: CASSYPGIGQGDGYTF. As DNA, the CDR3 is TGTGCCAGCAGTTACCCCGGCATAGGACAGGGAGATGGCTACACCTTC. The chain is built from TRBV6-6 and TRBJ1-2; 8 bases align to TRBD1. There are 16 residues in the CDR3. V gave up 2 bases and J gave up 6 bases; unmatched junction bases: 11. The germline CDR1 and CDR2 sequences are MNHNY and SVGAGI (reference sequence).

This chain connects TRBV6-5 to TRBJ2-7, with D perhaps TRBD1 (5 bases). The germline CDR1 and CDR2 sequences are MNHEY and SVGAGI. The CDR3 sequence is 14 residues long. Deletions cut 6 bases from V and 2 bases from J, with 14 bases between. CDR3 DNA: TGTGCCAGCAGCCGCACAGGAAGGACCTACGAGCAGTACTTC. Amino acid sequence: CASSRTGRTYEQYF.